This T cell receptor (beta chain) was sequenced during a study of T cells in women clearing cervical HPV infection. Turning to the study itself: Only a few women had HLA typing results available. Findings and limits, study-wide: Cases carried less TRBV6-7 than controls: approximately 0.1% versus 0.16%. T-cell numbers per sample were unknown and may explain richness differences.

This CDR3 region has 16 residues. Trimming cost V 7 bases and J 0 bases, with 15 bases left between them. Regarding this clone: Its antigen is not known. The missing CDR3 end, 3 residues past where the read stops, is filled in from the germline J gene.

The method was immunoSEQ multiplex PCR; TCRdb's version includes in-frame clones alone and lacks a portion of them. Its listing shows roughly 45,000 clones. The sample consisted of blood buffy coat. This TCR was sampled from a woman aged 18 to 75 with a cervical HPV16 infection that either progressed to CIN3+ or cleared (not recorded which). The chain couples TRBV12-3 or TRBV12-4 to TRBJ2-2; D possibly corresponds to TRBD1 (6 bases). The CDR3 DNA, read in part, is TGTGCCAGCACCCTCCGGGACACCTCGAACACCGGGGAG. This translates into CASTLRDTSNTGE. The CDR3, in full, reads CASTLRDTSNTGELFF.